The entry below describes one TCR beta chain. The antigen it recognizes is unknown. No base-level quality is on record; no much larger clone is a single base apart. Library preparation employed the immunoSEQ multiplex PCR assay. The immuneACCESS repertoire file appears here via TCRdb, limited to in-frame rearrangements. These files lack a portion of the clones; in checked studies, under half of the deficit traces to unresolved V genes, and the cause of the others is not known. The sample table contains fewer than 100,000 clones; only one count was recorded for 81% of them. The ten most abundant clones make up roughly 2.5% of the sample. A distance of 10 bases separates the germline ends of V and J, which lose 3 bases and 2 bases respectively. From a lookup of the germline V gene, CDR1 and CDR2 are SGHRS and YFSETQ. The CDR3 contains 14 residues, cysteine and phenylalanine counted. Only CDR3 DNA is held: 42 bases, read in frame from base 1.

The time point tag for this specimen amounts to: peripheral blood 12 weeks after first pembrolizumab dose. Mismatch repair deficiency was established in every enrolled patient by polymerase chain reaction or immunohistochemistry. TCR sequencing was carried out for a few patients who responded to pembrolizumab therapy. In the phase II trial, pembrolizumab PD-1 blockade was tested prospectively in advanced mismatch repair-deficient cancers, no matter which tissue of origin the cancers came from. Peripheral blood T cell samples were collected serially, before PD-1 blockade began and at several time points afterward. Blood sampling time points were reported as weeks after the first dose of pembrolizumab. The sample is drawn from a study of PD-1 blockade in mismatch repair-deficient tumors (dated by TCRdb to 2017 to 2019). About the full investigation: Between late 2013 and late 2016, the trial enrolled approximately 90 consecutive patients with roughly twelve types of mismatch repair-deficient cancer, all of whom had received prior treatment and were progressing. Tumor-associated T cell clones were tracked in the peripheral blood of patients responding to PD-1 blockade by deep sequencing of TCR CDR3 regions. The paper's findings and limits, for the study overall: Rapid expansion after pembrolizumab followed by contraction, generally before radiologic responses, was shown by tumor-resident clones, which were often undetectable in blood before treatment.

The sequence was collected from an adult with mismatch repair-deficient cancer. The rearranged segments are TRBV5-1 and TRBJ2-3; the D gene cannot be named for sure. Material: peripheral blood, obtained 12 weeks after starting pembrolizumab. The CDR3 protein is CASSWTRTTDTQYF. The nucleotides are TGCGCCAGCAGCTGGACCAGGACCACAGATACGCAGTATTTT.